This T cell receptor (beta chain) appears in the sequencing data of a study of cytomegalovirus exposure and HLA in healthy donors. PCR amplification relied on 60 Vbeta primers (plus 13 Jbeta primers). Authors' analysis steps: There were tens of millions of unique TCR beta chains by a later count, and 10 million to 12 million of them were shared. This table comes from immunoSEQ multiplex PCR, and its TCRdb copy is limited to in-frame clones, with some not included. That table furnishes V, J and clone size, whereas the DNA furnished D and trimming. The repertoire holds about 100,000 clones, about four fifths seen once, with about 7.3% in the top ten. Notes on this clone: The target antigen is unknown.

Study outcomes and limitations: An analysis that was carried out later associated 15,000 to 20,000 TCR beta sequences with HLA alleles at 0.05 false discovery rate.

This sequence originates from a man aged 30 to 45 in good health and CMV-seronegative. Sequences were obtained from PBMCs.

CDR3 amino acids: CASSLTGGTYNEQFF. Here the CDR3 DNA reads TGTGCCAGCAGCCTCACAGGGGGCACCTACAATGAGCAGTTCTTC. V gene TRBV7-2 combines with J gene TRBJ2-1; 9 bases line up with TRBD1. The CDR3 is 15 residues long. The J segment lost 2 bases and the V segment lost 5 bases, leaving 4 bases of the junction unmatched. CDR1 is SGHTA and CDR2 is FQGNSA in the germline V gene.